The entry below gives a single T cell receptor (beta chain) sequence along with its context. The authors' processing: The authors estimated nucleated cell counts from reference gene primer amplification. The assay was immunoSEQ multiplex PCR, and TCRdb's table has in-frame clones only and misses some. That table furnishes V, J and clone size, whereas the DNA furnished D and trimming. Here the sample spans 50,000 to 55,000 clones, around 86% being singletons. This CDR3 has 16 amino acids. Germline trimming cut 2 bases from V and 8 bases from J; bases unmatched to any gene: 12. Germline loops: CDR1 MGHRA, CDR2 YSYEKL. This record comes from a study of blood T cell repertoires in COVID-19. About the study: Acute and convalescent COVID-19 specimens originated in the United States, Italy and Spain. From T cells, B-cell-depleted T cells, or PBMCs came the material, which was cDNA or gDNA.

Sequencing input: peripheral blood. The chain carries TRBV4-1 and TRBJ2-1; TRBD1 aligns across 7 bases. The receptor comes from a man between 50 and 59 years old with active COVID-19. This CDR3 is CASSQSGAGGSYEQFF. The CDR3 DNA is TGCGCCAGCAGCCAATCCGGGGCAGGGGGAAGCTATGAGCAGTTCTTC.